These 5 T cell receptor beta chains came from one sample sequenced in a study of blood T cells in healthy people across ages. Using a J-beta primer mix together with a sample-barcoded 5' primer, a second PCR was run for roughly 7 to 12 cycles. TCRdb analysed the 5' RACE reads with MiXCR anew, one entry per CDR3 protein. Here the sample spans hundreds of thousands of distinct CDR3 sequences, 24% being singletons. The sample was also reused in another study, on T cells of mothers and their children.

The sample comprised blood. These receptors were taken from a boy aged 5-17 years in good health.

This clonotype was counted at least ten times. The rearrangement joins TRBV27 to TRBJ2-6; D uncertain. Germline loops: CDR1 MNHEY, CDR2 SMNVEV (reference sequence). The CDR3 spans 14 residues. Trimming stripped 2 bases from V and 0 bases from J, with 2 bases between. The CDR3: CASSLDSGANVLTF. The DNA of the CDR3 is TGTGCCAGCAGTTTAGACTCTGGGGCCAACGTCCTGACTTTC.

The DNA of the CDR3 is TGTGCCAGCAGTGATACCGGGTTAGACTATGGCTACACCTTC. This codes for CASSDTGLDYGYTF. The J gene is TRBJ1-2, the V gene TRBV6-1; D gene uncertain. Looked up from germline, CDR1 is MNHNS and CDR2 is SASEGT. Trimming took off 3 bases at V and 3 bases at J, with 11 bases between the two ends. There are 14 residues in the CDR3.

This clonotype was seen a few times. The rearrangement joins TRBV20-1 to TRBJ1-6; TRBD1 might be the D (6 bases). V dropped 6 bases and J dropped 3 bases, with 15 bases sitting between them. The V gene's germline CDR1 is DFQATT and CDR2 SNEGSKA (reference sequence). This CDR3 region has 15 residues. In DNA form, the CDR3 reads TGCAGTGCCAAGACCTTAGGGGGCTATAATTCACCCCTCCACTTT. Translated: CSAKTLGGYNSPLHF.

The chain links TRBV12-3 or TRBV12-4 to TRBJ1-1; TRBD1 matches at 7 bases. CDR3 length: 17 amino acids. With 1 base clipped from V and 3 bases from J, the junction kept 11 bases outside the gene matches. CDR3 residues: CASSLEGGEGADTEAFF. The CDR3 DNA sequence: TGTGCCAGCAGTTTAGAGGGCGGAGAGGGGGCGGACACTGAAGCTTTCTTT.

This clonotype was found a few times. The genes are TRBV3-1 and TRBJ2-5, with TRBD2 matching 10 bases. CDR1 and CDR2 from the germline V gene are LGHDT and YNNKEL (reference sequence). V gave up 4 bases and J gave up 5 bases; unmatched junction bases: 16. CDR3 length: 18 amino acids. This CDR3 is CASSLKSHLAGVVETQYF. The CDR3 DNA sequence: TGTGCCAGCAGCCTAAAGTCACACCTAGCGGGAGTGGTCGAGACCCAGTACTTC.